This T cell receptor beta chain was documented in a study of neurological immune-mediated disorders. Using its own MiXCR run on the 5' RACE reads, TCRdb lists one record per CDR3 protein. The data show 25,000 to 30,000 distinct CDR3 sequences, about 3.5% seen once. This clonotype was detected many times. Its target is not known. The CDR3 spans 17 residues. V lost 8 bases, J lost 4 bases, and 15 bases stayed unmatched. General study findings and limits: It was the repertoires of 18 of 34 multiple sclerosis patients that phylogenetic grouping placed in one related-CDR3 cluster, which is a possible signature. HTLV-1-associated myelopathy had the most TCR clonal expansion, whereas multiple sclerosis had the least (lower than in healthy controls). Private repertoires in all groups were suggested by the absence of shared CDR3 amino acid sequences among expanded clones across subjects.

The TCR sequence derives from a woman aged 25 to 39 with multiple sclerosis. Input material: PBMCs. The genes are TRBV12-3 or TRBV12-4 and TRBJ2-7, with 12 bases matching TRBD2. Written as DNA, the CDR3 is TGTGCCAGCGCACCCCAAACTAGCGGGAGGAAACTATACGAGCAGTACTTC. Translated, it gives CASAPQTSGRKLYEQYF.